This TCR beta chain comes out of a study of T-cell memory formation after mild COVID-19. Whole-study results and caveats: Pre-infection memory showed some responding clones, and this suggested that cross-reactive memory joined. Clones that contracted from day 15 to 85 were balanced CD4/CD8, while later expanders leaned CD4+.

Regarding this clonotype: The antigen is unknown.

From germline, CDR1 is SEHNR and CDR2 FQNEAQ (reference sequence). This CDR3 has 13 amino acids. V lost 3 bases, J lost 4 bases, and 7 bases lay in between. The authors produced TCR alpha and TCR beta cDNA libraries with sample barcodes and UMIs by 5'RACE using constant-segment primers. TCRdb itself ran the 5' RACE reads through MiXCR, one entry per CDR3 protein. The sample carries a few hundred thousand distinct CDR3 sequences, approximately 29% recorded once. The rearrangement links TRBV7-9 to TRBJ2-1; a possible D gene is TRBD1 (5 bases). The specimen was PBMCs or a T cell subset sorted from them (not recorded which). The TCR originated in an adult woman who had mild COVID-19 (a few samples of this study predate the infection). Cell type and time point are not known. The CDR3 is CASSLTEYNEQFF. Here the CDR3 DNA reads TGTGCCAGCAGCTTGACAGAGTACAATGAGCAGTTCTTC. The variable domain in full, with the rest retrieved from reference TRBV7-9 and TRBJ2-1, is DTGVSQNPRHKITKRGQNVTFRCDPISEHNRLYWYRQTLGQGPEFLTYFQNEAQLEKSRLLSDRFSAERPKGSFSTLEIQRTEQGDSAMYLCASSLTEYNEQFFGPGTRLTVL.